The 3 T cell receptor beta chains presented below share a single source sample, sequenced in a study of regulatory T cells in long-lasting Graves disease. As to time point: newly diagnosed GD, antithyroid drugs for less than 3 months. There was RNA extracted from PBMCs, and the TCR library was made from it. In building TCR beta libraries, iRepertoire HTBI primers were used together with Arm-PCR of CDR3 regions. TCRdb reprocessed the multiplex PCR reads via MiXCR and lists one record per CDR3 protein. The table has 450,000 to 500,000 distinct CDR3 sequences, 16% seen once. The data also belong to a second study, concerning T cells in Graves' hyperthyroidism and ophthalmopathy.

The sample in question was peripheral blood mononuclear cells (PBMCs), obtained at new diagnosis, from a patient treated with antithyroid drugs. These receptors were obtained from a man aged 40-50 years with Graves disease.

This clonotype was found many times. J is TRBJ1-5 and V is TRBV2; 10 bases are a match to TRBD1. Germline V CDR1 and CDR2: SNHLY, FYNNEI. The CDR3 contains 19 residues. With V trimmed by 6 bases and J by 0 bases, 14 bases remained unmatched. The DNA for the CDR3 is TGTGCCAGCAGGATAGGACCGGGACAGGGGCGATATAGCAATCAGCCCCAGCATTTT. Amino acid sequence: CASRIGPGQGRYSNQPQHF.

This clonotype was seen a handful of times. This may be a read error, as it is one base from a much larger clone. CDR3 DNA sequence: TGTGCCAGCAGCTTACAACAGGGAGTCTTCTATGGCTACACCTTC. The encoded protein is CASSLQQGVFYGYTF. V and J are TRBV5-5 and TRBJ1-2, with D possibly being TRBD1 (6 bases). This CDR3 is built from 15 residues. V was cut by 2 bases and J by 4 bases, with 15 bases left in between. CDR1 SGHKS and CDR2 YYEKEE come from the germline V gene (reference sequence).

J is TRBJ2-7 and V is TRBV7-8; no reliable D call. Germline V gene sequence: CDR1 SGHVS, CDR2 FQNEAQ. Trimming shortened V by 5 bases and J by 6 bases, and 8 bases separated the two germline ends. This CDR3 is 11 amino acids long. The CDR3 region is CASSASSEQYF. Written as DNA, the CDR3 is TGTGCCAGCAGCGCCAGCAGCGAGCAGTACTTC. Filled out from reference TRBV7-8 and TRBJ2-7, the complete variable domain reads GAGVSQSPRYKVAKRGQDVALRCDPISGHVSLFWYQQALGQGPEFLTYFQNEAQLDKSGLPSDRFFAERPEGSVSTLKIQRTQQEDSAVYLCASSASSEQYFGPGTRLTVT.